The 26 T cell receptor beta chains below come from one sample, sequenced in a study of shared clonotypes between healthy human individuals. Assay: immunoSEQ multiplex PCR; the TCRdb copy retains only in-frame clones and omits some. The data hold millions of clones, with roughly 94% observed a single time. The sample consisted of naive CD4+ T cells sorted from blood. Subset given: CD45RA+ positively selected. The receptor source for this set is a man between 18 and 35 years old in good health.

The chain recombines TRBV9 with TRBJ2-7, with unresolved D. The germline CDR1 and CDR2 sequences are SGDLS and YYNGEE. V gave up 0 bases and J gave up 4 bases, with 11 bases separating them. The CDR3 runs to 14 residues. The CDR3 sequence: CASSVGGEGYEQYF. The CDR3 region has the DNA TGTGCCAGCAGCGTAGGTGGGGAAGGTTACGAGCAGTACTTC.

Here the CDR3 reads CAISERAWDYSNQPQHF. The CDR3 region has the DNA TGTGCCATCAGTGAGCGGGCTTGGGATTATAGCAATCAGCCCCAGCATTTT. The chain recombines TRBV10-3 with TRBJ1-5; D not certain. The CDR3 is 17 amino acids. Per germline, CDR1 ENHRY and CDR2 SYGVKD. V lost 2 bases, J lost 0 bases, and 14 bases lay in between.

The chain employs TRBV5-1 and TRBJ1-4; D is possibly TRBD1 (6 bases). Trimming stripped 4 bases from V and 4 bases from J, with 14 bases between. The CDR3 extends over 15 amino acids. Germline V gene sequence: CDR1 SGHRS, CDR2 YFSETQ. This chain's CDR3 is CASSDNTGNNEKLFF. CDR3 in DNA: TGCGCCAGCAGCGATAACACAGGGAATAATGAAAAACTGTTTTTT.

The chain joins TRBV7-2 to TRBJ2-7, with 11 bases aligning to TRBD2. The CDR3 extends over 15 amino acids. The ends lost 6 bases at V and 6 bases at J; junction bases unmatched: 10. CDR1 is SGHTA and CDR2 is FQGNSA in the germline V gene. CDR3 loop: CASRQELAGVGEQYF. The CDR3 region has the DNA TGTGCCAGCAGACAGGAACTAGCGGGAGTGGGCGAGCAGTACTTC.

The V gene is TRBV5-1, the J gene TRBJ2-5, with 8 bases that match TRBD1. The CDR3 extends over 17 amino acids. The ends lost 3 bases at V and 5 bases at J; junction bases unmatched: 15. From germline, CDR1 is SGHRS and CDR2 YFSETQ. CDR3 protein: CASSSAATGTGTETQYF. The CDR3 DNA sequence: TGCGCCAGCAGCTCTGCCGCGACCGGGACAGGTACGGAGACCCAGTACTTC.

The chain employs TRBV10-2 and TRBJ1-5, with D uncertain. CDR1 and CDR2 (germline): WSHSY, SAAADI. The CDR3 contains 13 residues. V was shortened by 2 bases and J by 4 bases, with 6 bases between the two germline ends. The CDR3 spells CASSETVNQPQHF. The CDR3 DNA is TGCGCCAGCAGTGAGACAGTAAATCAGCCCCAGCATTTT.

The chain employs TRBV4-1 and TRBJ2-3; no definite D call. V gave up 6 bases and J gave up 0 bases, with 7 bases separating them. The V gene's germline CDR1 is MGHRA and CDR2 YSYEKL. There are 13 residues in the CDR3. The DNA of the CDR3 is TGCGCCAGCAGGGGCCGAAGCACAGATACGCAGTATTTT. Translated: CASRGRSTDTQYF.

The chain carries TRBV28 and TRBJ1-2; TRBD1 matches 7 bases. The CDR3 length is 14 residues. The germline gives CDR1 MDHEN, CDR2 SYDVKM. Losses at the gene ends were 7 bases for V and 3 bases for J; bases not matched to a gene: 8. The DNA of the CDR3 is TGTGCCAGCAAGGGGGCAGGGGAGGACTATGGCTACACCTTC. Amino acids: CASKGAGEDYGYTF.

A word on this clone: The sample has other DNA sequences that encode this CDR3 too. The chain combines TRBV6-1 with TRBJ2-2; D gene uncertain. Germline V gene sequence: CDR1 MNHNS, CDR2 SASEGT. This CDR3 is 10 amino acids long. V was trimmed by 8 bases and J by 5 bases, leaving 3 bases between them. The CDR3 loop is CASATGELFF. The CDR3 DNA reads as TGTGCCAGCGCTACCGGGGAGCTGTTTTTT.

The chain recombines TRBV5-6 with TRBJ1-1; 7 bases agree with TRBD1. CDR3 length: 14 residues. CDR1 is SGHDT, CDR2 YYEEEE, per germline. The J segment lost 6 bases and the V segment lost 4 bases, leaving 9 bases of the junction unmatched. In DNA, the CDR3 is TGTGCCAGCAGCCTACAGGGGCTCGGAGCTGAAGCTTTCTTT. Amino acids: CASSLQGLGAEAFF.

The chain carries TRBV7-8 and TRBJ1-2, with 8 positions matching TRBD1. V lost 1 base to trimming and J lost 4 bases; unmatched junction nucleotides: 20. The CDR3 runs 20 residues. Germline V gene data show CDR1 as SGHVS and CDR2 as FQNEAQ. CDR3 sequence (DNA): TGTGCCAGCAGCTTAGTAAGGGCAAGTGGGACAGGAGGGGCTACCTATGGCTACACCTTC. Translating it yields CASSLVRASGTGGATYGYTF.

This clone showed up just once. This sample includes further DNA sequences coding for the same CDR3. The chain uses TRBV9 and TRBJ1-5; D is ambiguous. The CDR3 has 14 amino acids. Germline CDR1 reads SGDLS; CDR2 reads YYNGEE. The ends were cut back, 0 bases at V and 4 bases at J, with 8 bases in the middle. Here the CDR3 DNA reads TGTGCCAGCAGCGTAGGTTCGGTGAATCAGCCCCAGCATTTT. This encodes CASSVGSVNQPQHF.

Details on this clone: A read error may be the cause here, since a much bigger clone is one base away. The V call is TRBV27, the J call TRBJ1-1; 7 nucleotides line up with TRBD1. This CDR3 is built from 14 residues. V trimming: 7 bases; J trimming: 1 base; junction bases outside the gene matches: 6. Germline loops: CDR1 MNHEY, CDR2 SMNVEV (reference sequence). The DNA of the CDR3 is TGTGCCAGCACCTCGGGACAGCCGAACACTGAAGCTTTCTTT. Its protein product is CASTSGQPNTEAFF.

The chain employs TRBV9 and TRBJ1-5; 7 nucleotides line up with TRBD1. The germline V gene encodes CDR1 SGDLS and CDR2 YYNGEE. CDR3 size: 16 residues. V shed 4 bases, J shed 4 bases, and the junction held 11 bases outside the gene matches. The CDR3 DNA reads TGTGCCAGCAGCCCCTCCGGGACAGCTATTAATCAGCCCCAGCATTTT. Residues: CASSPSGTAINQPQHF.

V gene TRBV5-1 combines with J gene TRBJ2-7, with 8 bases fitting TRBD2. The V and J ends lost 0 bases and 6 bases, in that order; junction bases with no gene match: 8. The length of the CDR3 is 15 residues. CDR1 and CDR2 (germline): SGHRS, YFSETQ. CDR3 coding DNA: TGCGCCAGCAGCTTGGGGCCGGGACTAGAGAGCGAGCAGTACTTC. It codes for CASSLGPGLESEQYF.

The gene calls are TRBV10-3 and TRBJ2-2; 7 bases agree with TRBD2. The CDR3 contains 14 residues. Germline assignment: CDR1 ENHRY and CDR2 SYGVKD. Trimming took 5 bases from V and 7 from J; bases not matched to a gene: 7. The DNA of the CDR3 is TGTGCCATCAGTCCTGGCGGCGGGAGCGGGGAGCTGTTTTTT. Protein product: CAISPGGGSGELFF.

The rearrangement joins TRBV14 to TRBJ1-2, with D hard to call. Per germline, CDR1 SGHDN and CDR2 FVKESK. The CDR3 covers 16 residues. V lost 1 base to trimming and J lost 0 bases, with 12 bases between them. The CDR3: CASSQVRADSNYGYTF. The CDR3 DNA is TGTGCCAGCAGCCAAGTACGGGCCGATTCTAACTATGGCTACACCTTC.

This clone was counted a few times. The chain combines TRBV19 with TRBJ1-3; 7 nucleotides agree with TRBD1. The CDR3 is made up of 13 amino acids. Losses at the gene ends were 7 bases for V and 2 bases for J; bases not matched to a gene: 2. Germline V gives CDR1 LNHDA, CDR2 SQIVND (reference sequence). Written as DNA, the CDR3 is TGTGCCAGTACCACAGGGGCTGGAAACACCATATATTTT. It yields the protein CASTTGAGNTIYF.

The gene calls are TRBV18 and TRBJ1-4; D gene ambiguous. The CDR3 runs to 13 residues. V gave up 1 base and J gave up 7 bases, with 7 bases separating them. Germline values: CDR1 KGHSH, CDR2 LQKENI. In DNA form, the CDR3 reads TGTGCCAGCTCACCACTATACGGTGAAAAACTGTTTTTT. Residues: CASSPLYGEKLFF.

Here the CDR3 DNA reads TGTGCCAGCAGTCCACGCAGGGGGCGCACAGATACGCAGTATTTT. Translating it yields CASSPRRGRTDTQYF. This chain connects TRBV28 to TRBJ2-3; TRBD1 matches 8 bases. Germline CDR1 reads MDHEN; CDR2 reads SYDVKM. The CDR3 is made up of 15 amino acids. The junction had 5 bases not matched to a gene; V was cut back by 5 bases and J by 1 base.

This clone was seen only a few times. V and J are TRBV9 and TRBJ2-7; the D call may be TRBD1 or TRBD2 (5 bases each). The CDR3 is 13 amino acids. The V gene's germline CDR1 is SGDLS and CDR2 YYNGEE. Trimming pared 4 bases from V and 6 bases from J, leaving 14 bases between. In DNA form, the CDR3 reads TGTGCCAGCAGCCCGACAGAGAGGGGCGAGCAGTACTTC. Residues: CASSPTERGEQYF.

The J gene is TRBJ1-4, the V gene TRBV28; D gene ambiguous. Germline CDR1 MDHEN, CDR2 SYDVKM. This CDR3 contains 15 residues. V lost 4 bases to trimming and J lost 8 bases, with 17 bases between them. The CDR3 region is CASSSATPLGEKLFF. The CDR3, as DNA: TGTGCCAGCAGTTCTGCCACCCCCCTAGGGGAAAAACTGTTTTTT. Full variable domain (rest looked up from reference TRBV28 and TRBJ1-4): DVKVTQSSRYLVKRTGEKVFLECVQDMDHENMFWYRQDPGLGLRLIYFSYDVKMKEKGDIPEGYSVSREKKERFSLILESASTNQTSMYLCASSSATPLGEKLFFGSGTQLSVL.

The chain joins TRBV30 to TRBJ2-1, with 10 nucleotides matching TRBD2. This CDR3 has 16 residues. Germline-derived CDR1 and CDR2 are GTSNPN and SVGIG (reference sequence). Trimming removed 4 bases from V and 1 base from J; junction bases left unmatched: 7. The CDR3 region is CAWTYWTSGSYNEQFF. The CDR3 nucleotides are TGTGCCTGGACCTACTGGACTAGCGGATCCTACAATGAGCAGTTCTTC.

The chain couples TRBV28 to TRBJ1-1; D might be TRBD1 (6 bases). The V and J ends lost 2 bases and 7 bases respectively, with 8 bases between them. This CDR3 has 12 residues. CDR1 and CDR2 (germline): MDHEN, SYDVKM. CDR3: CASSLKGDEAFF. CDR3 bases: TGTGCCAGCAGTTTAAAGGGGGATGAAGCTTTCTTT.

This sequence joins TRBV10-3 and TRBJ2-3; D might be TRBD2 (6 bases). This CDR3 comprises 13 residues. V was clipped by 10 bases and J by 5 bases, with 16 bases between them. Germline loops: CDR1 ENHRY, CDR2 SYGVKD. In DNA, the CDR3 is TGTGCCACCGAGGGCGGGGCGGAAGATACGCAGTATTTT. This translates into CATEGGAEDTQYF.

The rearrangement links TRBV4-2 to TRBJ2-3; no definite D call. Germline lookup yields CDR1 LGHNA and CDR2 YNFKEQ. This CDR3 comprises 16 residues. The V and J ends lost 4 bases and 4 bases respectively, with 18 bases between them. CDR3 sequence: CASSLKLSLGPDTQYF. CDR3 bases: TGTGCCAGCAGCCTAAAGCTGAGCCTGGGCCCAGATACGCAGTATTTT.